This T cell receptor beta chain emerged from a study of CD8 T cells in Susac syndrome. CDR3 length equals 14 residues. Between the trimmed V and J ends, which lost 9 bases and 4 bases, there was a span of 18 bases. Germline CDR1 MNHEY, CDR2 SVGEGT. Broader study findings: There were approximately 15 Susac-specific public clones in total CD8+ repertoires and roughly 5 in CD8+ TEMRA repertoires.

From blood CD8+ and CD4+ T cells, TCR beta sequences were generated. Reverse transcription of about 0.5 to 1 ug RNA was performed with random hexamers. TCRdb processed the immunoSEQ multiplex PCR reads anew with MiXCR; each CDR3 protein has one entry. Of 100,000 to 150,000 distinct CDR3 sequences in the sample, around 94% were seen once. A note on this clonotype: Antigen specificity is unknown.

The source of this sequence is a human donor with Susac syndrome. The V gene is TRBV6-2 or TRBV6-3, the J gene TRBJ1-2; a weak D match, TRBD1 (6 bases). Sequencing was performed on CD8+ T cells from PBMCs. Here the CDR3 DNA reads TGTGCCAGTACCTCCAGGGGCTCGGGCTATGGCTACACCTTC. Translated: CASTSRGSGYGYTF.